The 20 T cell receptor beta chains below were found in one sample sequenced in a study of blood T cell repertoires in COVID-19. Sequenced by immunoSEQ multiplex PCR; TCRdb stores in-frame clones only, minus some. The table records 470,000 or so clones, approximately 83% of them present only once. The sequenced sample consisted of peripheral blood. These TCRs come from a human donor in a cohort sampled during active COVID-19.

On this clone: At the DNA level, this CDR3 is encoded by other sequences in the same sample as well. The chain uses TRBV6-5 and TRBJ1-2, with D possibly matching TRBD1 (5 bases). V dropped 2 bases and J dropped 4 bases, with 11 bases sitting between them. From germline, CDR1 is MNHEY and CDR2 SVGAGI. The CDR3 is made up of 14 amino acids. CDR3 coding DNA: TGTGCCAGCAGTTACCCCACGGGGGTCTATGGCTACACCTTC. Its translation: CASSYPTGVYGYTF.

The chain carries TRBV24-1 and TRBJ2-1; 9 bases match TRBD2. The germline CDR1 and CDR2 sequences are KGHDR and SFDVKD. CDR3 length: 14 amino acids. The V gene end was trimmed by 9 bases and the J gene end by 2 bases; junction bases not matched to a gene: 4. The CDR3 loop reads CATGLAGPYNEQFF. The DNA for the CDR3 is TGTGCCACCGGCCTAGCGGGACCCTACAATGAGCAGTTCTTC.

The chain carries TRBV2 and TRBJ1-1; D gene ambiguous. The germline V and J ends were trimmed by 3 bases and 6 bases, with 17 bases remaining between them. There are 15 residues in the CDR3. From germline, CDR1 is SNHLY and CDR2 FYNNEI. CDR3 residues: CASSDDPNRIAEAFF. CDR3 nucleotide sequence: TGTGCCAGCAGTGATGATCCTAACCGAATCGCTGAAGCTTTCTTT. The full variable domain, completed using reference TRBV2 and TRBJ1-1, is EPEVTQTPSHQVTQMGQEVILRCVPISNHLYFYWYRQILGQKVEFLVSFYNNEISEKSEIFDDQFSVERPDGSNFTLKIRSTKLEDSAMYFCASSDDPNRIAEAFFGQGTRLTVV.

V is TRBV13 and J is TRBJ2-3, with 7 bases matching TRBD2. V was pared by 3 bases and J by 9 bases, with 9 bases of the junction left unmatched. Germline V gives CDR1 PRHDT, CDR2 FYEKMQ (reference sequence). The CDR3 covers 14 residues. The CDR3 region has the DNA TGTGCCAGCAGCTTGATAGGCGGGAGTGAGACGCAGTATTTT. As protein: CASSLIGGSETQYF.

The V gene is TRBV28, the J gene TRBJ1-5; D possibly corresponds to TRBD1 (5 bases). The CDR3 totals 15 residues. Germline loops: CDR1 MDHEN, CDR2 SYDVKM. V was clipped by 9 bases and J by 3 bases, with 18 bases between them. CDR3 coding DNA: TGTGCCAGTTCCCCGGGGGGAGACCTCAATCAGCCCCAGCATTTT. This encodes CASSPGGDLNQPQHF. The complete variable domain, with remaining parts taken from reference TRBV28 and TRBJ1-5, reads DVKVTQSSRYLVKRTGEKVFLECVQDMDHENMFWYRQDPGLGLRLIYFSYDVKMKEKGDIPEGYSVSREKKERFSLILESASTNQTSMYLCASSPGGDLNQPQHFGDGTRLSIL.

V gene TRBV11-3 combines with J gene TRBJ2-7; 9 bases match TRBD1. J lost 2 bases, V lost 5 bases, and 4 bases had no gene match. CDR1 SGHNT and CDR2 YENEEA come from the germline V gene. This CDR3 region has 14 residues. In DNA form, the CDR3 reads TGTGCCAGCAGCCATCGGGACAGGGCCTACGAGCAGTACTTC. As protein: CASSHRDRAYEQYF.

The gene calls are TRBV28 and TRBJ2-2; 7 positions match TRBD1. The CDR3 covers 14 residues. Germline V gene sequence: CDR1 MDHEN, CDR2 SYDVKM. Losses at the gene ends were 6 bases for V and 6 bases for J; bases not matched to a gene: 7. The CDR3 loop reads CASRRTGYPGELFF. DNA for the CDR3: TGTGCCAGCAGACGGACAGGATACCCCGGGGAGCTGTTTTTT.

This chain joins TRBV3-1 (or the pseudogene TRBV3-2) and TRBJ2-5; D ambiguous. The CDR3 totals 13 residues. The ends were cut back, 3 bases at V and 6 bases at J, with 11 bases in the middle. Germline-derived CDR1 and CDR2 are LGHDT and YNNKEL (reference sequence). The CDR3 DNA reads as TGTGCCAGCAGCCAGGCCCCGAAAAAGACCCAGTACTTC. Encoded protein: CASSQAPKKTQYF.

The sample holds one count of this clone. This rearrangement joins TRBV6-2 or TRBV6-3 to TRBJ1-4; a possible D gene is TRBD1 (6 bases). The V gene's germline CDR1 is MNHEY and CDR2 SVGEGT. CDR3 length: 14 residues. V dropped 5 bases and J dropped 8 bases, with 15 bases sitting between them. CDR3 DNA sequence: TGTGCCAGCAGTACAACAGGGTCTGGCGAAAAACTGTTTTTT. It specifies CASSTTGSGEKLFF.

The chain has TRBV30 and TRBJ1-3; TRBD1 aligns across 7 bases. V shed 7 bases, J shed 0 bases, and the junction held 12 bases outside the gene matches. CDR3 length equals 16 residues. Germline V gives CDR1 GTSNPN, CDR2 SVGIG (reference sequence). The CDR3: CASQRRQGFSGNTIYF. The CDR3 bases are TGTGCCTCCCAACGAAGACAGGGTTTCTCTGGAAACACCATATATTTT.

This chain uses TRBV7-2 with TRBJ2-7, with TRBD2 identical over 12 bases. CDR1 SGHTA and CDR2 FQGNSA come from the germline V gene. Trimming at V came to 1 base and at J to 7 bases, leaving 5 bases not matched to a gene. CDR3 size: 15 residues. The CDR3 DNA sequence: TGTGCCAGCAGCTTAGTACTAGCGGGAGGAGGGGAGCAGTACTTC. The encoded protein is CASSLVLAGGGEQYF.

This chain connects TRBV18 to TRBJ1-5; unclear D gene. The ends were cut back, 3 bases at V and 5 bases at J, with 11 bases in the middle. The CDR3 totals 14 residues. CDR1 is KGHSH and CDR2 is LQKENI in the germline V gene. The CDR3: CASSPPGPHQPQHF. As DNA, the CDR3 is TGTGCCAGCTCACCCCCAGGTCCCCATCAGCCCCAGCATTTT.

This sequence joins TRBV3-1 (or the pseudogene TRBV3-2) and TRBJ1-3; a possible D gene is TRBD1 (6 bases). CDR1 LGHDT and CDR2 YNNKEL come from the germline V gene (reference sequence). Trimming shortened V by 4 bases and J by 2 bases, and 12 bases separated the two germline ends. The CDR3 length is 15 residues. DNA of the CDR3: TGTGCCAGCAGCCCGGACAGAGGCACTGGAAACACCATATATTTT. It is translated as CASSPDRGTGNTIYF.

The chain combines TRBV2 with TRBJ1-1, with a tentative D call TRBD1 (6 bases). There are 16 residues in the CDR3. The ends were cut back, 4 bases at V and 1 base at J, with 16 bases in the middle. Germline assignment: CDR1 SNHLY and CDR2 FYNNEI. The CDR3 region is CASSAREGRGNTEAFF. The CDR3 DNA reads as TGTGCCAGCAGTGCCAGAGAGGGCAGGGGGAACACTGAAGCTTTCTTT.

J is TRBJ2-3 and V is TRBV7-2, with a tentative D call TRBD1 (6 bases). Germline CDR1 is SGHTA and CDR2 is FQGNSA. The CDR3 is 15 amino acids. V was cut by 2 bases and J by 4 bases, with 13 bases left in between. The CDR3 protein is CASSLRTVEADTQYF. CDR3 nucleotide sequence: TGTGCCAGCAGCTTAAGGACAGTCGAGGCAGATACGCAGTATTTT. Together with reference TRBV7-2 and TRBJ2-3, the CDR3 gives the full variable domain: GAGVSQSPSNKVTEKGKDVELRCDPISGHTALYWYRQSLGQGLEFLIYFQGNSAPDKSGLPSDRFSAERTGGSVSTLTIQRTQQEDSAVYLCASSLRTVEADTQYFGPGTRLTVL.

This rearrangement joins TRBV15 to TRBJ1-1; D is possibly TRBD1 (5 bases). V lost 1 base and J 3 bases, leaving 9 bases between the germline ends. The germline V gene encodes CDR1 LNHNV and CDR2 YYDKDF (reference sequence). This CDR3 has 14 amino acids. The CDR3 DNA reads TGTGCCACCAGCAGAGGGGGGGAGGACACTGAAGCTTTCTTT. Protein: CATSRGGEDTEAFF.

V and J are TRBV5-1 and TRBJ2-1, with D uncertain. Germline assignment: CDR1 SGHRS and CDR2 YFSETQ. Trimming shortened V by 0 bases and J by 7 bases, and 11 bases separated the two germline ends. This CDR3 spans 14 amino acids. Here the CDR3 reads CASSLVSGLNEQFF. CDR3 sequence (DNA): TGCGCCAGCAGCTTGGTGTCAGGTCTAAATGAGCAGTTCTTC.

This clone has only a few counts. CDR3 DNA sequence: TGCGCCAGCAGGGCGACGTCGGGTCGCGAGACCCAGTACTTC. This translates into CASRATSGRETQYF. V gene TRBV5-1 combines with J gene TRBJ2-5; D is undetermined. The V and J ends lost 5 bases and 5 bases respectively, with 16 bases between them. Germline CDR1 is SGHRS and CDR2 is YFSETQ. The CDR3 loop spans 14 amino acids.

In this sample, this clone turned up once. The V and J genes are TRBV10-1 and TRBJ1-4; TRBD1 might be the D (5 bases). The V and J ends lost 6 bases and 6 bases respectively, with 11 bases between them. Germline lookup yields CDR1 WNHNN and CDR2 SYGVQD (reference sequence). CDR3 length: 13 residues. This CDR3 is CASSRGGDEKLFF. The DNA for the CDR3 is TGCGCCAGCAGCCGCGGGGGGGATGAAAAACTGTTTTTT.

The rearrangement links TRBV4-2 to TRBJ1-2; 7 nucleotides agree with TRBD1. With V trimmed by 0 bases and J by 11 bases, 12 bases remained unmatched. Germline assignment: CDR1 LGHNA and CDR2 YNFKEQ. The CDR3 is 15 amino acids. The CDR3 region has the DNA TGTGCCAGCAGCCAAGATCGGAGAGGGGGCGCTGGGTACACCTTC. Protein: CASSQDRRGGAGYTF.